The entry that follows covers one T cell receptor (beta chain) sequence. This record comes from a study of early T cells in non-severe SARS-CoV-2 infection. MiXCR, run by TCRdb on the 5' RACE reads, gives a single entry per CDR3 protein. The sample consists of tens of thousands of distinct CDR3 sequences, approximately 5% of them appearing once. The sample was whole blood. This clonotype was sampled from an adult who was a healthcare worker with PCR-confirmed SARS-CoV-2 infection or an uninfected control (not recorded which).

This CDR3 reads CASSLRDRGETQYF. Here the CDR3 DNA reads TGCGCCAGCAGCCTCCGGGACAGGGGAGAGACCCAGTACTTC. The chain combines TRBV5-1 with TRBJ2-5; 10 bases are a match to TRBD1. V was clipped by 4 bases and J by 4 bases; unmatched bases: 4. Per germline, CDR1 SGHRS and CDR2 YFSETQ. This CDR3 region has 14 residues.